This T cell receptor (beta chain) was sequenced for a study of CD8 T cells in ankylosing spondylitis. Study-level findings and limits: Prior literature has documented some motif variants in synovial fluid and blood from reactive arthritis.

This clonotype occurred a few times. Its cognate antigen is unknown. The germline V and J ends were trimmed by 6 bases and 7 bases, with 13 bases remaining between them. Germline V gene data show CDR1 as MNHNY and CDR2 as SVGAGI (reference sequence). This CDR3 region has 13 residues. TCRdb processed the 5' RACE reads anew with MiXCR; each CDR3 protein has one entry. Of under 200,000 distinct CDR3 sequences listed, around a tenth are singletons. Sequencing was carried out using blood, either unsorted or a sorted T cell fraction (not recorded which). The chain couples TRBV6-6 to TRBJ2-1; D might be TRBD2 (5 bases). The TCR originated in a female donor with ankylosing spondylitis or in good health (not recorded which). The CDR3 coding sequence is TGTGCCAGCAGATCCGGGAACTGGAATGAGCAGTTCTTC. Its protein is CASRSGNWNEQFF.